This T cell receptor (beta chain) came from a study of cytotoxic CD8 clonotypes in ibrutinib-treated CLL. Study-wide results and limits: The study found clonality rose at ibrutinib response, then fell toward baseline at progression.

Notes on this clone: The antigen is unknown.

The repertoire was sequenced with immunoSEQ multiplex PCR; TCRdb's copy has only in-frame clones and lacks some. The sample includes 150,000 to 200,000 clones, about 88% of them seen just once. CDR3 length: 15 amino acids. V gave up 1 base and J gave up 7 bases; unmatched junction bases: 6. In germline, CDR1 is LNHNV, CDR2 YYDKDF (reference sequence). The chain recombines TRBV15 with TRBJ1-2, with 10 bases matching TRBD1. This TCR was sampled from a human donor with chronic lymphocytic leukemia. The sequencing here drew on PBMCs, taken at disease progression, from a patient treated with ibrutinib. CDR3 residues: CATSRVRGTGAGYTF. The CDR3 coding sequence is TGTGCCACCAGCAGAGTTAGGGGGACAGGGGCTGGCTACACCTTC.